Below, 25 T cell receptor beta chains from the same sample are listed, as sequenced in a study of T cells in Graves' hyperthyroidism and ophthalmopathy. TCR beta CDR3 regions were amplified from RNA transcripts. The HTBI primer set was used in a first-round RT-PCR of the TCR CDR3. MiXCR, applied by TCRdb to the multiplex PCR reads, yields one record per CDR3 protein. This table has about 690,000 distinct CDR3 sequences, approximately 15% appearing once. The sequenced sample consisted of blood. All receptors come from a man in his fifties with Graves' hyperthyroidism.

J is TRBJ2-7 and V is TRBV7-2, with unresolved D. Germline V lookup: CDR1 SGHTA, CDR2 FQGNSA. Trimming left V 0 bases short and J 2 bases short, with 11 bases between. This CDR3 comprises 15 residues. The CDR3 spells CASSLAALSTYEQYF. CDR3 nucleotides: TGTGCCAGCAGCTTAGCGGCTCTTTCGACCTACGAGCAGTACTTC.

About this clonotype itself: Given the absence of the conserved phenylalanine or tryptophan at the CDR3 end, a read error is likely. The V call is TRBV20-1, the J call TRBJ1-1, with TRBD1 matching over 12 bases. Per germline, CDR1 DFQATT and CDR2 SNEGSKA (reference sequence). This CDR3 comprises 18 residues. The trim removed 3 bases at V and 3 bases at J, leaving 14 bases unmatched. In nucleotides, the CDR3 is TGCAGTGCTAGGGCCGGGACAGGGGGCTGGAGGGGGGACACTGAAGCTTTCCTT. Its protein product is CSARAGTGGWRGDTEAFL.

This clonotype has at least ten counts. V and J are TRBV2 and TRBJ2-4; D is undetermined. CDR1 and CDR2 (germline): SNHLY, FYNNEI. Trimming removed 2 bases from V and 0 bases from J, with 14 bases in between. This CDR3 is 17 amino acids long. The CDR3 sequence is CASSERVLRRAKNIQYF. The CDR3 DNA follows: TGTGCCAGCAGTGAAAGAGTTTTAAGAAGAGCCAAAAACATTCAGTACTTC.

Ten or more counts support this clonotype. The V gene is TRBV29-1, the J gene TRBJ1-1; 8 bases are shared with TRBD1. Germline CDR1 and CDR2: SQVTM and ANQGSEA. Germline trimming cut 3 bases from V and 3 bases from J; bases unmatched to any gene: 3. The CDR3 totals 13 residues. The CDR3 sequence is CSVDRGPYTEAFF. The CDR3 DNA reads TGCAGCGTTGACAGGGGGCCGTACACTGAAGCTTTCTTT.

This clonotype appeared a few times. The rearrangement uses TRBV6-1 and TRBJ2-1, with 11 bases fitting TRBD2. Losses at the gene ends were 6 bases for V and 7 bases for J; bases not matched to a gene: 11. The CDR3 contains 16 residues. Germline V gene data show CDR1 as MNHNS and CDR2 as SASEGT. CDR3 protein: CASRSPGASGRNEQFF. The CDR3 bases are TGTGCCAGCAGATCCCCGGGGGCTAGCGGGAGGAATGAGCAGTTCTTC.

Many counts were recorded for this clonotype. The V gene is TRBV2, the J gene TRBJ2-1, with TRBD2 identical over 10 bases. CDR1 and CDR2 from the germline V gene are SNHLY and FYNNEI. This CDR3 has 16 residues. The V segment lost 2 bases and the J segment 2 bases; nucleotides outside the gene matches: 3. CDR3: CASSEYGLAAYNEQFF. Here the CDR3 DNA reads TGTGCCAGCAGTGAATATGGACTAGCGGCCTACAATGAGCAGTTCTTC.

On this clonotype: Compared with germline, one end of the junction differs, possibly owing to a read error. The V gene is TRBV5-6, the J gene TRBJ2-3; D is ambiguous. Germline CDR1 is SGHDT and CDR2 is YYEEEE. The CDR3 loop spans 15 amino acids. DNA of the CDR3: TGTGCCAGCAGCTTCTGGTCGTACCCCGCAGATGCGCAGTATTTT. Amino acids: CASSFWSYPADAQYF.

The rearrangement uses TRBV6-1 and TRBJ2-5; D gene unclear. V was pared by 6 bases and J by 3 bases, with 11 bases between. From germline, CDR1 is MNHNS and CDR2 SASEGT. This CDR3 contains 13 residues. The CDR3 region has the DNA TGTGCCAGCAGCCGTGATGGAGAAGAGACCCAGTACTTC. Translation gives CASSRDGEETQYF.

The gene calls are TRBV19 and TRBJ2-1; 7 nucleotides agree with TRBD1. V shed 3 bases, J shed 13 bases, and the junction held 18 bases outside the gene matches. The CDR3 length is 16 residues. Germline V CDR1 and CDR2: LNHDA, SQIVND (reference sequence). The CDR3 reads CASSIVRGTIPFGQFF. The CDR3 nucleotides are TGTGCCAGTAGTATTGTCAGGGGGACGATTCCCTTCGGTCAGTTCTTC. Full variable domain (remainder filled in from reference TRBV19 and TRBJ2-1): DGGITQSPKYLFRKEGQNVTLSCEQNLNHDAMYWYRQDPGQGLRLIYYSQIVNDFQKGDIAEGYSVSREKKESFPLTVTSAQKNPTAFYLCASSIVRGTIPFGQFFGPGTRLTVL.

This clonotype was seen repeatedly, ten times or more. The V gene is TRBV28, the J gene TRBJ2-3; 15 bases match TRBD2. The V gene's germline CDR1 is MDHEN and CDR2 SYDVKM. The ends lost 1 base at V and 5 bases at J; junction bases unmatched: 22. The CDR3 runs to 23 residues. CDR3 sequence reads: CASSLFLKSPGTSGRPKGDTQYF. The CDR3, as DNA: TGTGCCAGCAGTTTATTCCTGAAATCCCCCGGGACTAGCGGGAGGCCAAAGGGAGATACGCAGTATTTT. The variable domain in full, completed from reference TRBV28 and TRBJ2-3, reads DVKVTQSSRYLVKRTGEKVFLECVQDMDHENMFWYRQDPGLGLRLIYFSYDVKMKEKGDIPEGYSVSREKKERFSLILESASTNQTSMYLCASSLFLKSPGTSGRPKGDTQYFGPGTRLTVL.

The chain joins TRBV20-1 to TRBJ2-1, with TRBD1 as a possible D gene (5 bases). The CDR3 runs to 15 residues. The germline V and J ends were trimmed by 5 bases and 2 bases, with 16 bases remaining between them. Germline V lookup: CDR1 DFQATT, CDR2 SNEGSKA (reference sequence). In DNA, the CDR3 is TGCAGTGCTCAGTCGGCAGGGAAGGCCTACAATGAGCAGTTCTTC. Translation: CSAQSAGKAYNEQFF.

The V gene is TRBV19, the J gene TRBJ2-2; 10 bases match TRBD2. This CDR3 is 21 amino acids long. The trim removed 4 bases at V and 0 bases at J, leaving 17 bases unmatched. CDR1 and CDR2 from the germline V gene are LNHDA and SQIVND (reference sequence). CDR3 sequence reads: CASSTVFGWLAGVTNTGELFF. The CDR3 bases are TGTGCCAGTAGTACAGTATTCGGGTGGCTAGCGGGAGTTACGAACACCGGGGAGCTGTTTTTT. Full variable domain (rest looked up from reference TRBV19 and TRBJ2-2): DGGITQSPKYLFRKEGQNVTLSCEQNLNHDAMYWYRQDPGQGLRLIYYSQIVNDFQKGDIAEGYSVSREKKESFPLTVTSAQKNPTAFYLCASSTVFGWLAGVTNTGELFFGEGSRLTVL.

The chain has TRBV2 and TRBJ2-1, with D uncertain. The CDR3 sequence is 14 residues long. Germline V lookup: CDR1 SNHLY, CDR2 FYNNEI. The V end lost 8 bases, the J end lost 0 bases, and 11 bases lay between the germline ends. CDR3 bases: TGTGCCAGCGGTGCGGTTAGCTCCTACAATGAGCAGTTCTTC. This sequence encodes CASGAVSSYNEQFF.

In its sample, this clonotype was seen many times. The rearrangement joins TRBV7-3 to TRBJ2-1, with D possibly matching TRBD2 (6 bases). CDR3 length: 17 residues. V was cut by 4 bases and J by 1 base, with 17 bases left in between. Germline V gene lookup returns CDR1 SGHTA and CDR2 FQGTGA. The CDR3 coding sequence is TGTGCCAGCAGCTCACCGAGCCCCGGGAGATCCTACAATGAGCAGTTCTTC. It specifies CASSSPSPGRSYNEQFF.

This clonotype was recorded at least ten times. This chain joins TRBV24-1 and TRBJ1-5; TRBD1 is a possible D gene (6 bases). This CDR3 is 15 amino acids long. Per germline, CDR1 KGHDR and CDR2 SFDVKD. Trimming cost V 5 bases and J 1 base, with 11 bases left between them. This CDR3 is CATSGSGQSNQPQHF. The CDR3 nucleotides are TGTGCCACCAGTGGTTCAGGACAGAGCAATCAGCCCCAGCATTTT.

V usage is TRBV6-1 and J usage is TRBJ2-7; D gene unclear. This CDR3 has 11 amino acids. The V gene lost 8 bases and the J gene lost 5 bases, with 10 bases spanning the gap. CDR1 is MNHNS and CDR2 is SASEGT in the germline V gene. The CDR3 spells CASGPLNEQYF. CDR3 DNA sequence: TGTGCCAGCGGGCCGCTAAACGAGCAGTACTTC.

The chain combines TRBV18 with TRBJ2-3; 9 nucleotides match TRBD2. CDR1 and CDR2 (germline): KGHSH, LQKENI. Trimming removed 2 bases from V and 5 bases from J; junction bases left unmatched: 2. CDR3 length: 14 residues. The CDR3 sequence: CASSPGLAIDTQYF. The DNA of the CDR3 is TGTGCCAGCTCACCAGGACTAGCGATAGATACGCAGTATTTT.

V is TRBV3-1 and J is TRBJ2-5; 7 bases agree with TRBD1. Germline trimming cut 4 bases from V and 3 bases from J; bases unmatched to any gene: 11. Germline CDR1 is LGHDT and CDR2 is YNNKEL (reference sequence). This CDR3 contains 16 residues. The CDR3 reads CASSRTTGTEKETQYF. The DNA of the CDR3 is TGTGCCAGCAGCCGAACCACCGGGACAGAGAAAGAGACCCAGTACTTC.

This chain connects TRBV6-4 to TRBJ2-2; possibly TRBD2 for D (6 bases). Trimming took off 4 bases at V and 3 bases at J, with 15 bases between the two ends. Germline loops: CDR1 MRHNA, CDR2 SNTAGT. The CDR3 is 16 residues long. The CDR3 loop is CASSVGAGLHTGELFF. CDR3 DNA: TGTGCCAGCAGTGTTGGGGCGGGGCTCCACACCGGGGAGCTGTTTTTT.

This clonotype appeared a few times. The chain joins TRBV4-1 to TRBJ1-2; D remains ambiguous. Germline CDR1 MGHRA, CDR2 YSYEKL. CDR3 length: 14 amino acids. V shed 1 base and J shed 2 bases, with 8 bases lying between them. The CDR3 protein is CASSQAAYNYGYTF. For the CDR3, the DNA is TGCGCCAGCAGCCAAGCGGCATACAACTATGGCTACACCTTC.

Points on this clonotype: This may be a read error, as it is one base from a much larger clone. The V gene is TRBV11-2, the J gene TRBJ2-2, with TRBD1 matching 7 bases. The CDR3 sequence is 14 residues long. CDR1 and CDR2 from the germline V gene are SGHAT and FQNNGV. J lost 3 bases, V lost 3 bases, and 1 base had no gene match. This CDR3 reads CASSFDRDTGELFF. CDR3 DNA sequence: TGTGCCAGCAGCTTCGACAGGGACACCGGGGAGCTGTTTTTT.

The chain combines TRBV29-1 with TRBJ2-3; no clear D. The CDR3 has 14 amino acids. Germline V gene data show CDR1 as SQVTM and CDR2 as ANQGSEA. The V end lost 0 bases, the J end lost 8 bases, and 15 bases lay between the germline ends. The CDR3 loop reads CSVEDSPAAGTQYF. Here the CDR3 DNA reads TGCAGCGTTGAAGATTCCCCCGCCGCAGGTACGCAGTATTTT.

At least ten counts were recorded for this clonotype. The V gene is TRBV20-1, the J gene TRBJ2-3; 7 bases align to TRBD2. The CDR3 runs 16 residues. V dropped 0 bases and J dropped 2; count of bases not matched to a gene: 8. CDR1 is DFQATT, CDR2 SNEGSKA, per germline (reference sequence). The CDR3 DNA sequence: TGCAGTGCTAGAGAGTCCCCAGCGGGATTCACAGATACGCAGTATTTT. This encodes CSARESPAGFTDTQYF.

The genes are TRBV10-2 and TRBJ2-1, with TRBD2 identical over 8 bases. The CDR3 has 15 residues. V shed 7 bases and J 10 bases; nucleotides not matched to a gene: 15. In germline, CDR1 is WSHSY, CDR2 SAAADI. DNA for the CDR3: TGCGCCAGCACTACCGGACTAGCTGGGGTTAGAGAGCAGTTCTTC. Protein product: CASTTGLAGVREQFF.

A few counts support this clonotype. This rearrangement joins TRBV20-1 to TRBJ1-5, with TRBD1 identical over 7 bases. CDR1 is DFQATT, CDR2 SNEGSKA, per germline (reference sequence). The CDR3 loop spans 15 amino acids. V was clipped by 3 bases and J by 4 bases; unmatched bases: 9. DNA for the CDR3: TGCAGTGCTAGGCTGCCCGGGACAGTTAATCAGCCCCAGCATTTT. Translating it yields CSARLPGTVNQPQHF.